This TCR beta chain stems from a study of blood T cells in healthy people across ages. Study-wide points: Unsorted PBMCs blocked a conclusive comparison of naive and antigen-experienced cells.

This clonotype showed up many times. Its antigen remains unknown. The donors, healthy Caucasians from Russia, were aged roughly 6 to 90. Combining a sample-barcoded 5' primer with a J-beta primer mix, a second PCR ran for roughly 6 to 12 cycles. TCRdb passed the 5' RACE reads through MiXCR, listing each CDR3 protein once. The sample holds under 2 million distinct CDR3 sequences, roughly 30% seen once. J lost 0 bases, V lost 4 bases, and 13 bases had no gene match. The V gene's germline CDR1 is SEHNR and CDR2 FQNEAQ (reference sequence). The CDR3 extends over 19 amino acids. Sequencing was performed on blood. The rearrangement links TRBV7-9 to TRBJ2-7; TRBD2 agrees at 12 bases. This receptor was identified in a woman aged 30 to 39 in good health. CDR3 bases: TGTGCCAGCAGCTCATCTACTAGCGGGGGGCCAGGATTCTCCTACGAGCAGTACTTC. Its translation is CASSSSTSGGPGFSYEQYF.